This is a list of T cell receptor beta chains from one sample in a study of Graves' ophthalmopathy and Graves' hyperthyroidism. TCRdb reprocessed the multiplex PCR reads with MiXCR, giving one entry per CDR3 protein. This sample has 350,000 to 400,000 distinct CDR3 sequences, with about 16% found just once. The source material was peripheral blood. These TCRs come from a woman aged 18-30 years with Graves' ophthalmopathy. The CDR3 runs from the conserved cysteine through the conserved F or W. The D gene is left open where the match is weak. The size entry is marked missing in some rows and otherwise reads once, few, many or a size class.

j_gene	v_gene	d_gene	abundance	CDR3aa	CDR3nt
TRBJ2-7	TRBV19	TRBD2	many	CATSGLGDEQYF	TGTGCCACCTCTGGACTAGGGGACGAGCAGTACTTC
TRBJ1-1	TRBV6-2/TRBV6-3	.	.	CASSYSLGDEAFF	TGTGCCAGCAGTTACTCGTTGGGGGATGAAGCTTTCTTT
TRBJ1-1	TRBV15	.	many	CATSRAKMNTEAFF	TGTGCCACCAGCAGAGCCAAGATGAACACTGAAGCTTTCTTT
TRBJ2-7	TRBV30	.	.	CAWIQGGPYEQYF	TGTGCCTGGATTCAGGGGGGGCCCTACGAGCAGTACTTC
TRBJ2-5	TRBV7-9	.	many	CASSLGWETQYF	TGTGCCAGCAGCTTAGGGTGGGAGACCCAGTACTTC
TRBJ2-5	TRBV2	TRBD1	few	CATTGQGAYGETQYF	TGTGCCACCACGGGACAGGGGGCCTATGGAGAGACCCAGTACTTC
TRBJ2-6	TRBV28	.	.	CASSLSWKGRARVLTF	TGTGCCAGCAGTTTATCGTGGAAGGGAAGGGCACGCGTCCTGACTTTC
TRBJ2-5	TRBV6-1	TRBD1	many	CASSGQGYQETQYF	TGTGCCAGCAGTGGACAGGGGTATCAAGAGACCCAGTACTTC
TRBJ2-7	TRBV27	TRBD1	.	CASSRHVPGQGYEQYF	TGTGCCAGCAGTCGACATGTTCCGGGACAGGGCTACGAGCAGTACTTC
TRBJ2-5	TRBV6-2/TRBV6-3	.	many	CASALGVGPQETQYF	TGTGCCAGCGCCCTGGGTGTGGGCCCCCAAGAGACCCAGTACTTC
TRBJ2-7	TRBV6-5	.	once	CAGSYRGSSYEQYF	TGTGCCGGCAGTTATAGGGGATCCTCCTACGAGCAGTACTTC
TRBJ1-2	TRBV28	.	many	CAIGAGGDYGYTF	TGTGCCATTGGGGCCGGCGGGGACTATGGCTACACCTTC
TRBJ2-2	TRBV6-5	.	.	CASSSGDRELFF	TGTGCCAGCAGTTCCGGGGACCGGGAGCTGTTTTTT
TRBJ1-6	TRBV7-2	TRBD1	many	CASSLQGGPLHF	TGTGCCAGCAGCTTACAGGGGGGGCCCCTCCACTTT
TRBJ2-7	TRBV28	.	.	CASSSYPGTAFRASYEQYF	TGTGCCAGCAGTTCATACCCCGGGACGGCGTTCAGGGCCTCCTACGAGCAGTACTTC
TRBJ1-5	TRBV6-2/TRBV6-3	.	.	CASSDARGQPQHF	TGTGCCAGCAGCGACGCCCGGGGTCAGCCCCAGCATTTT
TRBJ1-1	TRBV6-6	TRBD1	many	CASSYGGTGGQDTEAFF	TGTGCCAGCAGTTACGGCGGGACAGGGGGCCAAGACACTGAAGCTTTCTTT
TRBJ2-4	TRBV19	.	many	CASRGTGNLAKNIQYF	TGTGCCAGTAGGGGTACAGGCAACCTAGCCAAAAACATTCAGTACTTC
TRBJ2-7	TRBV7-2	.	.	CASSSAQIQGYEQYF	TGTGCCAGCAGCTCTGCCCAGATCCAAGGGTACGAGCAGTACTTC
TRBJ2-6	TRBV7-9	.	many	CASSLRGSGANVLTF	TGTGCCAGCAGCTTACGGGGTTCTGGGGCCAACGTCCTGACTTTC
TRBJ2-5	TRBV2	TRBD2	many	CASCANTGGETQYF	TGTGCCAGCTGTGCGAACACCGGGGGGGAGACCCAGTACTTC
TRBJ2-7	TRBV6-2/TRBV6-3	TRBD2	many	CASSTRGTSGRPLSSYEQYF	TGTGCCAGCAGTACCCGAGGGACTAGCGGGAGGCCCCTGAGCTCCTACGAGCAGTACTTC
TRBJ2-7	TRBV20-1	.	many	CSARDGYEQYF	TGCAGTGCTAGAGATGGCTACGAGCAGTACTTC
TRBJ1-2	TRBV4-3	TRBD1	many	CASSPGVRGLGYTF	TGCGCCAGCAGCCCAGGCGTGAGGGGGCTTGGCTACACCTTC
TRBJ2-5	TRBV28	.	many	CASRHQATETQYF	TGTGCCAGCAGGCACCAAGCGACGGAGACCCAGTACTTC
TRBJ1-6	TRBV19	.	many	CASRGDGDNSPLHF	TGTGCCAGTAGAGGGGACGGTGACAATTCACCCCTCCACTTT
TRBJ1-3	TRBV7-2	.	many	CASSSYPGNTIYF	TGTGCCAGCAGCTCGTATCCTGGAAACACCATATATTTT